This T cell receptor (beta chain) is drawn from a study of cytomegalovirus exposure and HLA in healthy donors (dated by TCRdb to 2015 to 2018). Regarding the study in general: According to an earlier analysis of a few hundred of the donors, 150 million to 200 million T cells yielded roughly 110 million unique TCR beta sequences and 276 Gb of sequence data. Among roughly 400 genotyped donors of the cohort, an average of approximately 240,000 unique TCR beta nucleotide sequences was sequenced per donor, of which about 18% were non-productive. To study patterns of TCR occurrence, a later analysis re-analyzed previously published TCR beta repertoires from under 750 donors and added high-resolution HLA genotyping. Among the roughly 390 genotyped donors, around 81% belonged to the genetic ancestry cluster associated with self-reported Caucasian donors. Donor age, sex, ethnicity and CMV serostatus were compiled alongside the repertoire data. High-throughput TCR immunosequencing, statistical association of individual TCRs with disease status, and machine learning were combined to predict cytomegalovirus infection status. HLA typing included class I and class II loci at four-digit resolution. The number of typed donors differed by locus: about 620-630 for A, B, C, DRB1 and DQB1; about 520 for DQA1; 606 for DPA1; and around 450 for DPB1. In an earlier analysis of roughly 540 of the donors, high-throughput TCR beta sequencing was used to judge whether each TCR beta V gene segment behaved as functional or pseudogenic. A later genetic analysis used genome-wide SNP genotypes for about 55% of the 666 donors, treating that subset as a discovery cohort. Besides the first cohort of some 670 subjects, a separate validation cohort made up of 95 to 150 different subjects was used. Four or five DR-DQ haplotypes were handled as single units for association and clustering because linkage in the cohort was strong. Every repertoire in the discovery cohort had been generated on one and the same sequencing platform. Approximately 300 gigabases of sequencing data and approximately 91 million unique TCR sequences made up an early release that covered about 640 HLA-typed donors. In the later analysis, no new phenotypic data were used to find candidate immune exposures; instead, reliance was placed on TCR beta sequences and their occurrence across donors. The T cell repertoires of under 750 subjects were profiled by immunosequencing and related to cytomegalovirus serostatus. The aim of the study was to test whether cataloging public T cell receptors could identify signatures of past pathogen exposure.

Results the study describes overall, beyond this receptor: Some IMGT-functional V segments, including TRBV6-2 and TRBV6-3, could not be distinguished by the 87-base-pair reads and were therefore excluded. When HLA alleles, especially DR and DQ, strongly co-occurred, TCR associations were difficult to assign to individual alleles. Seventeen rarely observed V segments, including chromosome 9 orphons, were excluded from the earlier analysis of several hundred of the donors because counts were too low. Linkage disequilibrium might explain the correlated functional status among segregating V segments, but an unknown experimental factor could not be ruled out. In vitro tests confirmed that a few of the cytomegalovirus-associated TCR beta chains recognize cytomegalovirus antigens. A later analysis found that HLA-associated TCR beta chains were more clonally expanded and had lower generation probabilities than equally common non-associated chains. Roughly uniform sequencing depth across donors was assumed in presence/absence analyses, although this assumption may not hold. A total of 150 to 200 TCR beta chains were listed by the study as associated with cytomegalovirus. The classifier was reported to diagnose cytomegalovirus status with high specificity and sensitivity in both the original and validation cohorts. The sequencing pipeline was judged likely to have produced a cluster of highly shared sequence variants as a technical artifact. According to a later analysis, most CMV-associated TCR beta chains appeared to be HLA-restricted, and the HLA associations seemed to be driven largely by CMV exposure. Because HLA typing was missing for some donors at each locus, association tests included only the typed subset. Immune exposure information for the cohort was limited to CMV serostatus. A further reported finding was that TCR beta sequences accurately predicted the HLA-A and HLA-B alleles for most subjects in the first cohort. In an earlier analysis of fewer than 750 of the donors, most TCR beta V segments were observed in productive rearrangements about 87% or about 30% of the time, broadly matching IMGT annotations. Most TCR sequences were seen in very few donors, while some public TCRs were found in many individuals. A later genetic analysis associated a missense DCLRE1C variant with V-gene and J-gene trimming of TCR beta chains, and an independent cohort replicated the association. According to a later analysis, TCR association rates differed among HLA loci, with DRB1 alleles showing the most associated TCRs and HLA-C alleles showing the fewest. A later analysis associated about 16,000 TCR beta sequences with specific HLA alleles at a false discovery rate of 0.05. Several of the top co-occurrence clusters appeared to be linked to parvovirus B19, influenza, CMV and Epstein-Barr virus, according to a later analysis. In this cohort, only TCR beta chains were sequenced, and detectable features were limited by the absence of alpha or paired-chain data. The authors suggested that the approach could potentially be extended to other disease states and immunological phenotypes. Compared with the 666-donor mean, donors in an Asian-associated ancestry cluster had fewer N-insertions in productive TCRs, according to a later genetic analysis.

The cohort consisted of fewer than 700 healthy bone marrow donors. At the time of sampling, all cohort members were nominally healthy, though unrecorded immune exposures were likely present. The donor was CMV seronegative and was included in the group of over 300 seronegative cohort members. Each donor provided a peripheral blood sample, and peripheral blood mononuclear cells were used for TCR beta sequencing. Genomic DNA was extracted from the blood cell samples with the Qiagen DNeasy Blood Extraction Kit. Trimming at the junction amounts to 0 bases on V and 2 bases on J, and the germline ends lie 10 bases apart. The CDR1 and CDR2 encoded by the germline V gene (reference sequence) are LNHNV and YYDKDF. From the cysteine up to the phenylalanine, the CDR3 has a length of 15 residues. CDR3 DNA only is kept here, 45 bases in frame from base 1. Regarding this clone: The specificity of this receptor is unknown. Base qualities were left out, and no much larger clone turns up one base away.

The method behind the library was the immunoSEQ multiplex PCR assay. For the multiplex PCR, a mixture combining 60 forward primers for TCR Vbeta segments and 13 reverse primers for TCR Jbeta segments was used. A multiplex PCR assay on genomic DNA amplified the CDR3 region of rearranged TCR beta genes. The amplified TCR beta libraries were sequenced on the Illumina HiSeq System as 87-base-pair reads. The paper's data handling went like this. A later analysis counted some 80 million unique TCR beta chains across the 550 to 700 repertoires, and about 10 million of these chains were shared by at least two donors. Raw reads were error-corrected and collapsed into unique sequences with a nearest-neighbor algorithm that merged closely related sequences to remove PCR and sequencing errors. Alignment of CDR3 sequences to IMGT reference sequences was used to assign V, D and J gene segments. For a sequence to be retained, at least a six-nucleotide match to both a V gene segment and a J gene segment was required. A rearrangement was called productive if the CDR3 had no stop codons and remained in frame with V and J, and every other rearrangement was called non-productive. CDR3 was defined according to IMGT convention as the region running from the second conserved V-encoded cysteine to the conserved J-encoded phenylalanine. The earlier analysis of some 600 of the donors excluded sequences that lacked an unambiguous match to a single V gene segment. In an earlier analysis of a few hundred of the donors, V segments were called functional above 56.7% productive rearrangements and were called segregating when the between-donor standard deviation exceeded 5%. A statistical classification framework was built for diagnosing cytomegalovirus status from the catalog of TCR beta chain sequences. V and J gene assignment, in a later analysis, came from comparing TCR nucleotide sequences with IMGT/GENE-DB human TR gene sequences. A later analysis assigned CDR3 sequences and most-parsimonious VDJ recombination scenarios with the TCRdist pipeline. In a later analysis, each TCR beta chain was defined by its CDR3 amino acid sequence together with its V-gene family, and reads lacking a unique V-gene family were excluded. To address suspected cross-contamination and a sequencing artifact, a later analysis removed roughly 640 highly shared, low-generation-probability nucleotide sequences. For each public chain, a later analysis derived a clonal expansion index from normalized ranks of inferred template counts within each repertoire. In a later analysis, generation probabilities were computed using a VDJ recombination model fitted to out-of-frame rearrangements, and the results were checked against IGoR. In a later analysis, TCR-TCR, TCR-HLA and TCR-CMV co-occurrence was scored with hypergeometric tests, and a repertoire-size bias correction was applied to TCR pairs. False discovery rates were estimated in a later analysis by permuting HLA or CMV assignments 20 times. In a later analysis, co-occurring TCRs were grouped using DBSCAN, with TCRdist sequence similarity added in when clustering inside HLA-allele-positive subsets. Repertoires with fewer than 30,000 or more than 120,000 public chains, plus five repertoires with anomalous nucleotide sharing, were excluded from co-occurrence clustering. As stored in TCRdb, this immuneACCESS dataset retains in-frame rearrangements with V and J assigned. A fraction of the clones does not appear; measured against another copy, unresolved V genes explain less than half of the discrepancy, and the remainder lacks a known reason. That table is the source of V, J and clone size, and D and trimming were worked out from the DNA. Across this sample there are about 120,000 clones, with about four fifths seen only once. The top ten clonotypes cover roughly 2.2% of the sample.

The receptor was isolated from a woman aged 40 to 50 in good health and CMV-seronegative. Sequenced: PBMCs. The chain couples TRBV15 to TRBJ1-2; TRBD1 is perhaps the D gene, given 5 matching bases. The CDR3 reads CATSRDMGLNYGYTF. The nucleotides read TGTGCCACCAGCAGAGATATGGGACTGAACTATGGCTACACCTTC.